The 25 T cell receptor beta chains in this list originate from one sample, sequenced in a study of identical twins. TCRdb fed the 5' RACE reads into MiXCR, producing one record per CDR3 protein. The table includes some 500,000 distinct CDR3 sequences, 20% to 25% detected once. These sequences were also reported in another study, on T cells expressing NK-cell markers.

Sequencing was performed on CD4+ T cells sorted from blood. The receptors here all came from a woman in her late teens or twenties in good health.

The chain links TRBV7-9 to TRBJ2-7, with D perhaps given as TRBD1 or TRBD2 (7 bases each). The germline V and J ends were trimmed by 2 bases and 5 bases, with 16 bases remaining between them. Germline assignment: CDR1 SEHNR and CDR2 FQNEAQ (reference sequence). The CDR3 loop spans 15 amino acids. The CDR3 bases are TGTGCCAGCAGCTTAATGGGAGGGGGCAGCCACGAGCAGTACTTC. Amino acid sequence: CASSLMGGGSHEQYF.

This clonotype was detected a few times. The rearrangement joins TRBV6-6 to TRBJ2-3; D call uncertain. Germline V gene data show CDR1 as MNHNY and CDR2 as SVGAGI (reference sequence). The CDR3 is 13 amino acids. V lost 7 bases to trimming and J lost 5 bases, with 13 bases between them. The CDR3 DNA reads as TGTGCCAGCAAACGTACGGTCGGAGATACGCAGTATTTT. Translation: CASKRTVGDTQYF.

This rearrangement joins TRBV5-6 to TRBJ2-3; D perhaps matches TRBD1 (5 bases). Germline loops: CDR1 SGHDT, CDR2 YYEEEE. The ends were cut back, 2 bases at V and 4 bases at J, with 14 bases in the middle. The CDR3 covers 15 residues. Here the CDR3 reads CASSLGQGKADTQYF. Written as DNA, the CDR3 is TGTGCCAGCAGCTTAGGCCAGGGTAAGGCAGATACGCAGTATTTT. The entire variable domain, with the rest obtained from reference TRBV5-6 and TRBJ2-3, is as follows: DAGVTQSPTHLIKTRGQQVTLRCSPKSGHDTVSWYQQALGQGPQFIFQYYEEEERQRGNFPDRFSGHQFPNYSSELNVNALLLGDSALYLCASSLGQGKADTQYFGPGTRLTVL.

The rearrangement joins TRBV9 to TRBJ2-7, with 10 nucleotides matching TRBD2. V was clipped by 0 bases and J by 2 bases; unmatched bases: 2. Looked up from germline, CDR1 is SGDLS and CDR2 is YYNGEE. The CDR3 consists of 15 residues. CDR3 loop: CASSVGLAGAYEQYF. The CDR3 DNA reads TGTGCCAGCAGCGTAGGTCTAGCGGGAGCCTACGAGCAGTACTTC.

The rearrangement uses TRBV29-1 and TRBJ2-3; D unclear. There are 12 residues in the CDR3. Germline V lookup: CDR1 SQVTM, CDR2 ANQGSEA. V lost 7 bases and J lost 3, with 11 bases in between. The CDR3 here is CSGQMGTDTQYF. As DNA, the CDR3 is TGCAGCGGGCAAATGGGGACAGATACGCAGTATTTT.

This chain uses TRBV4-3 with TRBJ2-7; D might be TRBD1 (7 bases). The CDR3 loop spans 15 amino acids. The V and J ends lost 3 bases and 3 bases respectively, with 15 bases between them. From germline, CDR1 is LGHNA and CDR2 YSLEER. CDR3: CASSQRTGGIYEQYF. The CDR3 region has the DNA TGCGCCAGCAGCCAGCGGACAGGAGGGATCTACGAGCAGTACTTC.

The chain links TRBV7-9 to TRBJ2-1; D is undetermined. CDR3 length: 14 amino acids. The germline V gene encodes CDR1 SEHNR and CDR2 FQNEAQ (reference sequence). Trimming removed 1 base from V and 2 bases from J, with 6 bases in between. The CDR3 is CASSLDPTYNEQFF. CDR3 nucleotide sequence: TGTGCCAGCAGCTTAGATCCGACCTACAATGAGCAGTTCTTC. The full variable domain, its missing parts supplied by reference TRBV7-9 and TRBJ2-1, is DTGVSQNPRHKITKRGQNVTFRCDPISEHNRLYWYRQTLGQGPEFLTYFQNEAQLEKSRLLSDRFSAERPKGSFSTLEIQRTEQGDSAMYLCASSLDPTYNEQFFGPGTRLTVL.

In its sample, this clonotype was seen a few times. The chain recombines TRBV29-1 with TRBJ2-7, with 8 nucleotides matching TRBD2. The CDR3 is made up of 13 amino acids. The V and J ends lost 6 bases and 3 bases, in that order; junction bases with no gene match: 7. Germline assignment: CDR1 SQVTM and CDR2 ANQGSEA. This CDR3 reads CSVGEREYYEQYF. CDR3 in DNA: TGCAGCGTCGGGGAGCGGGAGTACTACGAGCAGTACTTC.

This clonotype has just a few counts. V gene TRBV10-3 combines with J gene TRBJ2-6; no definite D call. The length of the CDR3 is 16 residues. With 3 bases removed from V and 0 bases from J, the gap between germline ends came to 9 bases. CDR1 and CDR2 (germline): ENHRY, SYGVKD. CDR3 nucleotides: TGTGCCATCAGTGATAGTCAGAGCTCTGGGGCCAACGTCCTGACTTTC. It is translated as CAISDSQSSGANVLTF.

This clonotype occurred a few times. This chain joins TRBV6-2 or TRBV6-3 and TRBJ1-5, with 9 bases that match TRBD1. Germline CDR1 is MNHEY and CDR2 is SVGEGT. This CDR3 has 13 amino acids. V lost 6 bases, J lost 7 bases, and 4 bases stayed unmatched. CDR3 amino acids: CASRDRGSQPQHF. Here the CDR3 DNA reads TGTGCCAGCAGGGACAGGGGTAGCCAGCCCCAGCATTTT.

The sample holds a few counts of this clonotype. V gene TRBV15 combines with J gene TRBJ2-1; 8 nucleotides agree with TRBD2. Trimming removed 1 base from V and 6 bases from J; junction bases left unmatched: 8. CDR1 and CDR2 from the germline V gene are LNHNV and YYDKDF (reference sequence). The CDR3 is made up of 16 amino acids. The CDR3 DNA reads TGTGCCACCAGCAGAGCGGGAGGGCTCAAGGGCAATGAGCAGTTCTTC. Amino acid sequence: CATSRAGGLKGNEQFF.

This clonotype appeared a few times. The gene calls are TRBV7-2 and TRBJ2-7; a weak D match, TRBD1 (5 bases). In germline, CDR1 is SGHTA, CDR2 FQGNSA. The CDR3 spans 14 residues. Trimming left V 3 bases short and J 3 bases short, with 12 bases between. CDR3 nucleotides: TGTGCCAGCAGCTTGTCAGGGCTCGACTACGAGCAGTACTTC. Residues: CASSLSGLDYEQYF.

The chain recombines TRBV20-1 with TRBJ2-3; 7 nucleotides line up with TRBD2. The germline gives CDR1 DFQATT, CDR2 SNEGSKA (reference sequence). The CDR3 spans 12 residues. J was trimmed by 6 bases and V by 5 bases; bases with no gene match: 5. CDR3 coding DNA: TGCAGTGCTTTAAGACTAGCTGATACGCAGTATTTT. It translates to CSALRLADTQYF.

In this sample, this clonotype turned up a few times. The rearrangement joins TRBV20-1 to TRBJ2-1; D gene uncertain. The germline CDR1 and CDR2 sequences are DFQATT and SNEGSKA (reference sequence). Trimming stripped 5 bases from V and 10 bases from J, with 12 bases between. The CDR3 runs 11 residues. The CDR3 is CSAVLSGEQFF. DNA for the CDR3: TGCAGTGCTGTTCTCTCGGGCGAGCAGTTCTTC.

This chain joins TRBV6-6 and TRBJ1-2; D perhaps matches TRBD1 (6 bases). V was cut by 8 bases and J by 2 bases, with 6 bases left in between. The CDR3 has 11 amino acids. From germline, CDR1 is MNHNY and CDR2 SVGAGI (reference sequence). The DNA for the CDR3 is TGTGCCAGCGGGGGCAACTATGGCTACACCTTC. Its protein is CASGGNYGYTF.

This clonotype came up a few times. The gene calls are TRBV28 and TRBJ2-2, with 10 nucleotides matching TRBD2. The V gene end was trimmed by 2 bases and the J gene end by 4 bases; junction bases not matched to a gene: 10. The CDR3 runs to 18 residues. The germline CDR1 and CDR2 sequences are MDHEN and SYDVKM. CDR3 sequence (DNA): TGTGCCAGCAGTTTAGGGATGGTAGCGGGAGGTCGCACCGGGGAGCTGTTTTTT. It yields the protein CASSLGMVAGGRTGELFF.

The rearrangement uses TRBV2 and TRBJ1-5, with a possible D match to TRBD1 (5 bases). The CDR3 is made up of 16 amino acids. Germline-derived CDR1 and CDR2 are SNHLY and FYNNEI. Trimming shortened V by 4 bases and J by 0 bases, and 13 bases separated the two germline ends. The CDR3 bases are TGTGCCAGCAGTGCGAGCGGCGGGACTAGCAATCAGCCCCAGCATTTT. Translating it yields CASSASGGTSNQPQHF.

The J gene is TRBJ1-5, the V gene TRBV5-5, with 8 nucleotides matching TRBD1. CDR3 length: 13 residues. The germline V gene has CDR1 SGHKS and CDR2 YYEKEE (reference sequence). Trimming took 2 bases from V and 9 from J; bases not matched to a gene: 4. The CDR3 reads CASSLQGEAPQHF. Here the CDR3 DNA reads TGTGCCAGCAGCTTACAGGGGGAGGCGCCCCAGCATTTT. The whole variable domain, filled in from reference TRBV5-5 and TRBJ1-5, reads DAGVTQSPTHLIKTRGQQVTLRCSPISGHKSVSWYQQVLGQGPQFIFQYYEKEERGRGNFPDRFSARQFPNYSSELNVNALLLGDSALYLCASSLQGEAPQHFGDGTRLSIL.

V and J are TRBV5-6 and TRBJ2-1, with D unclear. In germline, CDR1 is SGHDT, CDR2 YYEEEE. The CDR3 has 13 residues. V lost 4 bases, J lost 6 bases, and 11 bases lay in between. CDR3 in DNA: TGTGCCAGCAGCCCGACATGGGGCAATGAGCAGTTCTTC. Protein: CASSPTWGNEQFF. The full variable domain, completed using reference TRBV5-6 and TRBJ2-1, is DAGVTQSPTHLIKTRGQQVTLRCSPKSGHDTVSWYQQALGQGPQFIFQYYEEEERQRGNFPDRFSGHQFPNYSSELNVNALLLGDSALYLCASSPTWGNEQFFGPGTRLTVL.

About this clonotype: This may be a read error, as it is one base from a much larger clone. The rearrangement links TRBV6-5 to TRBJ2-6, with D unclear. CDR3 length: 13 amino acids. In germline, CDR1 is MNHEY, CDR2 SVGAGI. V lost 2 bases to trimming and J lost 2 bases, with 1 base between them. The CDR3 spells CASSYPGANVLTF. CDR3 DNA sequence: TGTGCCAGCAGTTACCCTGGGGCCAACGTCCTGACTTTC.

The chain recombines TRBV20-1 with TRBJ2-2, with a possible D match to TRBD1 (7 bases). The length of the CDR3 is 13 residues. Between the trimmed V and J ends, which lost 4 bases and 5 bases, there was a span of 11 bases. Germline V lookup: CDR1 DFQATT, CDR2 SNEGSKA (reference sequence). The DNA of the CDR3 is TGCAGTGCTATACAGGGGAGGACCGGGGAGCTGTTTTTT. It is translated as CSAIQGRTGELFF.

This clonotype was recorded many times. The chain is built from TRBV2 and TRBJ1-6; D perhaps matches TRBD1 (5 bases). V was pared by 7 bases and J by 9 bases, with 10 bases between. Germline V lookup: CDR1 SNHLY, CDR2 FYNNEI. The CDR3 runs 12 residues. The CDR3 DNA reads TGTGCCAGCACGGGGACGGGTTCACCCCTCCACTTT. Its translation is CASTGTGSPLHF.

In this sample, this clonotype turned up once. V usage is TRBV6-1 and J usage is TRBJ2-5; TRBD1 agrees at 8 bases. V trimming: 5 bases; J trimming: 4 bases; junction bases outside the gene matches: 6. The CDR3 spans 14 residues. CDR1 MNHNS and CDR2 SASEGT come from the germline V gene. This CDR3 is CASSTQDRGETQYF. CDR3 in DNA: TGTGCCAGCAGTACCCAAGACAGGGGAGAGACCCAGTACTTC.

This CDR3 is CASSLATMGTGELFF. The CDR3 DNA is TGTGCCAGCAGCTTAGCTACAATGGGGACCGGGGAGCTGTTTTTT. The rearrangement uses TRBV11-3 and TRBJ2-2, with D unclear. The CDR3 sequence is 15 residues long. The V end was cut by 1 base, the J end by 5 bases, with 11 bases between. Germline-derived CDR1 and CDR2 are SGHNT and YENEEA. Filled out from reference TRBV11-3 and TRBJ2-2, the complete variable domain reads EAGVVQSPRYKIIEKKQPVAFWCNPISGHNTLYWYLQNLGQGPELLIRYENEEAVDDSQLPKDRFSAERLKGVDSTLKIQPAELGDSAVYLCASSLATMGTGELFFGEGSRLTVL.

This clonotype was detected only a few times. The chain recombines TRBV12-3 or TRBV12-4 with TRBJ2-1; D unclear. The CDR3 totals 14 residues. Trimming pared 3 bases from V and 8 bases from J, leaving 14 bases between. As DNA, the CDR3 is TGTGCCAGCAGTTTTAGAGAGATCCTGGATGAGCAGTTCTTC. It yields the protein CASSFREILDEQFF.